The T cell receptor (beta chain) under discussion was sequenced for a study of T cell responses to AZD1222 COVID-19 vaccine. This clone was detected only a few times. What it binds is not known. The repertoire was sequenced with immunoSEQ multiplex PCR; TCRdb's copy has only in-frame clones and lacks some. There are 150,000 or so clones in the sample; roughly 94% occur only once, and about 0.6% lies in the top ten. Germline V gene lookup returns CDR1 SGHRS and CDR2 YFSETQ. V was shortened by 0 bases and J by 7 bases, with 5 bases between the two germline ends. There are 11 residues in the CDR3. Study-wide findings and caveats: Spike-specific TCR breadth and depth were elevated following two AZD1222 doses. Among the donors, most were white British and more were female, and clonal diversity was possibly underestimated.

The chain recombines TRBV5-1 with TRBJ2-7; unclear D gene. The starting material was peripheral blood, obtained on day 0 of AZD1222 vaccination. This receptor was taken from an adult in good health. CDR3 region: CASSLADEQYF. The CDR3 region has the DNA TGCGCCAGCAGCTTGGCCGATGAGCAGTACTTC.